This TCR beta chain came from a study of cytomegalovirus exposure and HLA in healthy donors. Findings and limits, study-wide: Clusters of TCRs from the first cohort tended to co-occur in the roughly 120 validation repertoires (as a later analysis found). Rare sequences made up most TCRs, while some public TCRs were found in many donors.

Regarding this clone: Its antigen is unknown.

Profiled with immunoSEQ multiplex PCR; TCRdb holds only in-frame clones, not every one. Of fewer than 150,000 clones in the sample, around 87% were seen once. Looked up from germline, CDR1 is SGHDT and CDR2 is YYEEEE. This CDR3 spans 16 amino acids. Trimming shortened V by 0 bases and J by 5 bases, and 18 bases separated the two germline ends. This chain connects TRBV5-6 to TRBJ2-7; D gene uncertain. This clonotype was sampled from a man aged 18 to 30 in good health and CMV-seropositive. Sequenced material: PBMCs. The CDR3 nucleotides are TGTGCCAGCAGCTTGGCAGGCGTGGCCGTTAAGAACGAGCAGTACTTC. Translating gives CASSLAGVAVKNEQYF.